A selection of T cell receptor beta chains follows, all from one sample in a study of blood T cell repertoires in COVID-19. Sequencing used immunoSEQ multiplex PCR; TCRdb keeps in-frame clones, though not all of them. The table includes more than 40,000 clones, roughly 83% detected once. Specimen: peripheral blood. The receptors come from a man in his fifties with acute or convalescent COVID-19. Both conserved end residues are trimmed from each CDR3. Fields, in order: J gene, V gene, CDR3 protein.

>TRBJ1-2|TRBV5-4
AISRDTYGYT
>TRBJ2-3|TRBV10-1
ASSEGAGADTQY
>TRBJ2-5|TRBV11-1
ASSLPFPTEETQY
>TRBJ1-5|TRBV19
ASSPTGTGQPQH
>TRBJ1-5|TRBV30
AWSVGGGDQPQH
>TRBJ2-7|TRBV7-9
ASSLSGSTYEQY
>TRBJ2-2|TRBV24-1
ATSDPGQVSGELF
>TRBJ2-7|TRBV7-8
ASSLQGRGEQY
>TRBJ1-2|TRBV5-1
ASSWGQANYGYT
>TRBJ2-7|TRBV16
ASSQSGRGGYEQY
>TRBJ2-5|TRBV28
ASRPRSGRYETQY
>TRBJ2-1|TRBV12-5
ASGLVLGGRDEQF
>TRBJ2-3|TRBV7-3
ASSRVHTDTQY
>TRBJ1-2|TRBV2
ASSVSYNYGYT
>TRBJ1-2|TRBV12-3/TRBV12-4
ASSRQGTNGYT
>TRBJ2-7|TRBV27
ASSSGQGAYEQY
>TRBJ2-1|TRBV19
ASSVRGAYNEQF
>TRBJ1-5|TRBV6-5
ASRDRDNQPQH
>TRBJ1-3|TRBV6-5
ASSYSTGPAGNTIY
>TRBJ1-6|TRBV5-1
ASSLQAGAPNSPLH
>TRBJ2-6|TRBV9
ASSAGTVGRANVLT
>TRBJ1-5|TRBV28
ASTPEGVGNQPQH
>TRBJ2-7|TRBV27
ASSLLVGTGVYEQY
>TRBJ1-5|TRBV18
ASSPGSRDQPQH
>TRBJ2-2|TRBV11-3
ASSSYREANTGELF
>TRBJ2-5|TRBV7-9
ASSTGTSGTETQY
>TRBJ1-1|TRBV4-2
ASSLTGSEAF
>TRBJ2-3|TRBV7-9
ASSGDFLTDTQY
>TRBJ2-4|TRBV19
ASSSEGGRAKNIQY
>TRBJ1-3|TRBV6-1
ASSGFLGGSGNTIY
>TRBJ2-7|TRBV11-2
ASSLGGLREQY
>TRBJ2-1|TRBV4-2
ASSRQTGFSYNEQF
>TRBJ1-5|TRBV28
ASKLEATSNQPQH
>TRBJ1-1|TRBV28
ASIPGGDITEAF
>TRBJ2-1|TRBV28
ASSLWERGEELAGYNEQF
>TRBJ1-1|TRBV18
ASSAGDGTEAF
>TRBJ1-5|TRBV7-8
ASSPARTAYSNQPQH
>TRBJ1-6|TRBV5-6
ASSSPGGLYNSPLH
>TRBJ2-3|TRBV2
ASMATGWADTQY
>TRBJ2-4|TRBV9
ASSPSSWGGLSKNIQY
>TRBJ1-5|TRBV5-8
ASSLELDQPQH
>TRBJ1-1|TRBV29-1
SVREGRFYNTEAF
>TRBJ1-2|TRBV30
AWRDTYYGYT
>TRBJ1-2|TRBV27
ASSLYPPGQGLYGYT
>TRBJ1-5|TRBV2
ASSRRTGTGGQPQH
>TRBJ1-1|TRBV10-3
ATRTGEATEAF
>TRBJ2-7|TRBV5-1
ASSWTSGRYEQY
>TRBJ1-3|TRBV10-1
ASSERGPGNTIY
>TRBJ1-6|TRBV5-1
ASSPEGQEFNSPLH
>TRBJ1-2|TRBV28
ASSRSTGLNYGYT
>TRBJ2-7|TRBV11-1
ASSFGQGFYEQY
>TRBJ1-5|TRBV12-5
ASGPGEISNQPQH
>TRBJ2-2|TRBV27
ASSPGTANTGELF
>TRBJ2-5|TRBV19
ASSIVLTGGETQY
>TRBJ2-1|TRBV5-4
ASSLVTSGGNEQF
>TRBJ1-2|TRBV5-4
ASSLEGGRGRNGYT
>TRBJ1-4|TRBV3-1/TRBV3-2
ASSLTGVANEKLF
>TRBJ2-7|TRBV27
ASNRHLGLVDEQY
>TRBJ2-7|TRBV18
ASSPGLGYEQY